The 25 T cell receptor beta chains below come from one sample, sequenced in a study of blood T cell repertoires in COVID-19. Only in-frame clones appear in the TCRdb table, and some are missing; sequencing was by immunoSEQ multiplex PCR. This sample has roughly 230,000 clones; around 85% occur once, and the top ten carry 7.9%. Sequenced sample: peripheral blood. The source of these receptors is a woman of 80 years or more with acute or convalescent COVID-19.

The V call is TRBV27, the J call TRBJ2-1; D is possibly TRBD1 (5 bases). This CDR3 has 15 residues. V lost 6 bases and J lost 8, with 20 bases in between. Germline CDR1 and CDR2: MNHEY and SMNVEV (reference sequence). In DNA form, the CDR3 reads TGTGCCAGCAGGGGTGACAGATTGGATCGCTATGAGCAGTTCTTC. It encodes CASRGDRLDRYEQFF.

The J gene is TRBJ1-1, the V gene TRBV11-3; possibly TRBD1 for D (5 bases). The CDR3 totals 14 residues. Germline V gene lookup returns CDR1 SGHNT and CDR2 YENEEA. V shed 1 base and J shed 5 bases, with 11 bases lying between them. For the CDR3, the DNA is TGTGCCAGCAGCTTAGCAGGGTTCGGGACTGAAGCTTTCTTT. It specifies CASSLAGFGTEAFF.

The CDR3 DNA sequence: TGTGCCAGCCGACACGACGGTACCCAGAAACTGTTTTTT. This codes for CASRHDGTQKLFF. This chain uses TRBV25-1 with TRBJ1-4; D remains unclear. This CDR3 is 13 amino acids long. V lost 8 bases and J 11 bases, leaving 18 bases between the germline ends. Germline-derived CDR1 and CDR2 are MGHDK and SYGVNS.

This clone was picked up a small number of times. This chain links TRBV3-1 (or the pseudogene TRBV3-2) with TRBJ2-7, with D hard to call. CDR3 size: 12 residues. The germline CDR1 and CDR2 sequences are LGHDT and YNNKEL (reference sequence). V dropped 3 bases and J dropped 7 bases, with 10 bases sitting between them. In nucleotides, the CDR3 is TGTGCCAGCAGCCATCCCGGCAGGGAGCAGTACTTC. Its translation: CASSHPGREQYF.

The J gene is TRBJ2-5, the V gene TRBV13; 15 bases match TRBD2. The V gene end was trimmed by 5 bases and the J gene end by 2 bases; junction bases not matched to a gene: 3. Germline CDR1 PRHDT, CDR2 FYEKMQ (reference sequence). The CDR3 extends over 16 amino acids. DNA of the CDR3: TGTGCCAGCAGCCTCGGACTAGCGGGGGGGCAAGAGACCCAGTACTTC. Translated: CASSLGLAGGQETQYF.

The V and J genes are TRBV3-1 (or the pseudogene TRBV3-2) and TRBJ2-1, with a tentative D call TRBD2 (6 bases). This CDR3 is built from 13 residues. The germline V gene has CDR1 LGHDT and CDR2 YNNKEL (reference sequence). Trimming removed 4 bases at V and 9 bases at J, with 13 bases between. The CDR3 DNA sequence: TGTGCCAGCAGCCCCGTTAGGAGGGGTGAGCAGTTCTTC. Amino acid sequence: CASSPVRRGEQFF.

Written as DNA, the CDR3 is TGTGCCAGCAGCGCCTCTAGCGGCTACGGGGACAATGAGCAGTTCTTC. Translating gives CASSASSGYGDNEQFF. V usage is TRBV7-3 and J usage is TRBJ2-1; 7 nucleotides line up with TRBD2. CDR1 is SGHTA and CDR2 is FQGTGA in the germline V gene. The CDR3 consists of 16 residues. J lost 5 bases, V lost 5 bases, and 12 bases had no gene match.

The V and J genes are TRBV10-3 and TRBJ2-6; TRBD1 matches at 10 bases. J gave up 0 bases and V 11 bases, and 10 bases lay outside the gene matches. This CDR3 has 17 residues. Germline V gives CDR1 ENHRY, CDR2 SYGVKD. The CDR3 here is CAAAPGQGLSGANVLTF. The DNA for the CDR3 is TGTGCCGCAGCACCGGGACAGGGGCTCTCTGGGGCCAACGTCCTGACTTTC.

This clone was seen a single time. The genes are TRBV30 and TRBJ1-1, with unresolved D. The CDR3 runs to 12 residues. Trimming took 2 bases from V and 10 from J, leaving 14 bases between them. The germline gives CDR1 GTSNPN, CDR2 SVGIG (reference sequence). CDR3 sequence: CAWSPPGSGAFF. Written as DNA, the CDR3 is TGTGCCTGGAGTCCGCCGGGATCCGGAGCTTTCTTT.

This chain uses TRBV23-1 with TRBJ1-5; 10 bases fit TRBD1. TRBV23-1 is known as an ORF, though its function is uncertain. This CDR3 comprises 15 residues. Trimming at V came to 6 bases and at J to 7 bases, leaving 9 bases not matched to a gene. Here the CDR3 DNA reads TGCGCCAGCAGCCGGGACAGGGGCGGCAGCCAGCCCCAGCATTTT. This gives the protein CASSRDRGGSQPQHF.

The chain links TRBV28 to TRBJ2-7; the D gene is possibly TRBD2 (6 bases). V was cut by 8 bases and J by 4 bases, with 9 bases left in between. There are 11 residues in the CDR3. CDR1 and CDR2 (germline): MDHEN, SYDVKM. CDR3 in amino acids: CASGTAYEQYF. Written as DNA, the CDR3 is TGTGCCAGCGGGACTGCTTACGAGCAGTACTTC.

CDR3 bases: TGTGCCAGCAGCGTAGGAGGACTAGCGGACGAGTACTCCTACAATGAGCAGTTCTTC. Its protein product is CASSVGGLADEYSYNEQFF. The gene calls are TRBV9 and TRBJ2-1; TRBD2 aligns across 10 bases. V lost 0 bases, J lost 0 bases, and 9 bases stayed unmatched. This CDR3 has 19 amino acids. Germline V gives CDR1 SGDLS, CDR2 YYNGEE.

This chain links TRBV9 with TRBJ2-7; 7 nucleotides line up with TRBD2. Germline V lookup: CDR1 SGDLS, CDR2 YYNGEE. V trimming: 2 bases; J trimming: 3 bases; junction bases outside the gene matches: 5. The CDR3 is 14 residues long. In DNA form, the CDR3 reads TGTGCCAGCAGCGTCCAACCGGGGGGCTACGAGCAGTACTTC. Amino acids: CASSVQPGGYEQYF.

The V call is TRBV3-1 (or the pseudogene TRBV3-2), the J call TRBJ2-6; possible D gene TRBD1, 6 bases. CDR3 size: 19 residues. V was cut by 3 bases and J by 0 bases, with 18 bases left in between. Germline assignment: CDR1 LGHDT and CDR2 YNNKEL (reference sequence). CDR3 coding DNA: TGTGCCAGCAGCCATGACAGGACAGCTAGAAACTCTGGGGCCAACGTCCTGACTTTC. Amino acid sequence: CASSHDRTARNSGANVLTF.

The chain is built from TRBV30 and TRBJ2-7; tentatively, D is TRBD2 (6 bases). This CDR3 contains 15 residues. V was shortened by 4 bases and J by 2 bases, with 18 bases between the two germline ends. Germline V lookup: CDR1 GTSNPN, CDR2 SVGIG (reference sequence). As DNA, the CDR3 is TGTGCCTGGACCCGGAGGGGAAGCTCTACCTACGAGCAGTACTTC. As protein: CAWTRRGSSTYEQYF.

The rearrangement joins TRBV5-8 to TRBJ1-2; D might be TRBD1 (6 bases). This CDR3 comprises 16 residues. Germline CDR1 and CDR2: SGHTS and YDEGEE. Trimming removed 0 bases at V and 4 bases at J, with 16 bases between. CDR3 DNA: TGTGCCAGCAGCTTGGTCGCAGGGGAGGGAAGCTATGGCTACACCTTC. Encoded protein: CASSLVAGEGSYGYTF.

The V gene is TRBV7-6, the J gene TRBJ1-1, with D tentatively TRBD1 (5 bases). V dropped 5 bases and J dropped 0 bases, with 16 bases sitting between them. The CDR3 has 16 amino acids. Germline V gives CDR1 SGHVS, CDR2 FNYEAQ. As DNA, the CDR3 is TGTGCCAGCAGCGCCAAAGGGGCAACCATGAACACTGAAGCTTTCTTT. Amino acids: CASSAKGATMNTEAFF.

This clone was recorded once. This chain connects TRBV6-6 to TRBJ2-3; 11 bases agree with TRBD2. From germline, CDR1 is MNHNY and CDR2 SVGAGI (reference sequence). Germline trimming cut 6 bases from V and 5 bases from J; bases unmatched to any gene: 7. CDR3 length: 15 residues. Here the CDR3 DNA reads TGTGCCAGCAGCTTAGCGGGAGGGCGAGTAGATACGCAGTATTTT. Its protein is CASSLAGGRVDTQYF.

V usage is TRBV9 and J usage is TRBJ2-5, with 8 positions matching TRBD2. CDR3 length: 16 residues. V lost 0 bases to trimming and J lost 4 bases; unmatched junction nucleotides: 8. Per the germline V gene, CDR1 is SGDLS and CDR2 is YYNGEE. The CDR3 protein is CASSVANGRALETQYF. Written as DNA, the CDR3 is TGTGCCAGCAGCGTAGCTAACGGGAGGGCCTTAGAGACCCAGTACTTC.

The V gene is TRBV12-5, the J gene TRBJ2-1; no definite D call. Germline V CDR1 and CDR2: LGHNT, FRNRAP. V was trimmed by 1 base and J by 4 bases, leaving 8 bases between them. The length of the CDR3 is 14 residues. Written as DNA, the CDR3 is TGTGCTAGTGGTTTGGGGCTAGGATACAATGAGCAGTTCTTC. This gives the protein CASGLGLGYNEQFF.

The gene calls are TRBV9 and TRBJ1-6, with D possibly TRBD1 on 5 matching bases. The length of the CDR3 is 15 residues. Germline CDR1 and CDR2: SGDLS and YYNGEE. Deletions cut 8 bases from V and 0 bases from J, with 12 bases between. For the CDR3, the DNA is TGTGCCAGGACAGTGCCGGGCTCCTATAATTCACCCCTCCACTTT. Translation gives CARTVPGSYNSPLHF.

The chain carries TRBV6-1 and TRBJ2-1, with D possibly TRBD1 on 5 matching bases. The germline V gene has CDR1 MNHNS and CDR2 SASEGT. V was cut by 3 bases and J by 0 bases, with 6 bases left in between. The CDR3 has 14 residues. CDR3 loop: CASSDQGSYNEQFF. The CDR3 DNA follows: TGTGCCAGCAGTGACCAGGGCTCCTACAATGAGCAGTTCTTC.

This chain connects TRBV28 to TRBJ1-1; 7 bases are a match to TRBD1. Germline V gene lookup returns CDR1 MDHEN and CDR2 SYDVKM. Germline trimming cut 6 bases from V and 6 bases from J; bases unmatched to any gene: 4. This CDR3 is 12 amino acids long. Here the CDR3 DNA reads TGTGCCAGCAGCCTAGGACAGGCTGAAGCTTTCTTT. As protein: CASSLGQAEAFF.

V usage is TRBV5-1 and J usage is TRBJ2-4; 7 bases are a match to TRBD1. The junction had 14 bases not matched to a gene; V was cut back by 2 bases and J by 15 bases. This CDR3 is 14 amino acids long. The germline V gene encodes CDR1 SGHRS and CDR2 YFSETQ. This chain's CDR3 is CASSFPEKGALGYF. DNA for the CDR3: TGCGCCAGCAGCTTCCCAGAGAAGGGGGCCCTCGGGTACTTC.

This chain connects TRBV5-6 to TRBJ2-5; no clear D. This CDR3 spans 16 amino acids. Trimming pared 1 base from V and 4 bases from J, leaving 17 bases between. Germline lookup yields CDR1 SGHDT and CDR2 YYEEEE. CDR3 in DNA: TGTGCCAGCAGCTTGAGTGGTGGTCTCGAACTAGAGACCCAGTACTTC. As protein: CASSLSGGLELETQYF.